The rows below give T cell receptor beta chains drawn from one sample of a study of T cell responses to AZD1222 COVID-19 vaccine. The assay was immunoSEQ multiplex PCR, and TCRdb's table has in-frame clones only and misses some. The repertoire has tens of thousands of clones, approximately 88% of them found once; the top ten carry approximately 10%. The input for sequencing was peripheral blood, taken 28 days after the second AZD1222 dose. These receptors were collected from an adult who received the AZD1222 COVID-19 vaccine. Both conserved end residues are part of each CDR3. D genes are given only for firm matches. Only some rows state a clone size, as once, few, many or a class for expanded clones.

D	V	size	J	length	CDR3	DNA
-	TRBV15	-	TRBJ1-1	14	CATSTQSRNTEAFF	TGTGCCACCAGCACCCAATCTCGCAACACTGAAGCTTTCTTT
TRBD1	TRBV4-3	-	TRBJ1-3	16	CASSRNGDRLGNTIYF	TGCGCCAGCAGCCGCAACGGGGACAGACTAGGAAACACCATATATTTT
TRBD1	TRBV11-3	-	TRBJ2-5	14	CASSLTGGSETQYF	TGTGCCAGCAGCCTCACAGGGGGATCGGAGACCCAGTACTTC
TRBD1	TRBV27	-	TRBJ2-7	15	CASSLGFVQGYEQYF	TGTGCCAGCAGTTTGGGGTTCGTACAGGGGTACGAGCAGTACTTC
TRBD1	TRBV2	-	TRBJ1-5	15	CASTLTGGGNQPQHF	TGTGCCAGCACCCTGACAGGGGGCGGCAATCAGCCCCAGCATTTT
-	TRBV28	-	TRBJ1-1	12	CASGIRETEAFF	TGTGCCAGCGGCATTCGGGAAACTGAAGCTTTCTTT
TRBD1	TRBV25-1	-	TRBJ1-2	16	CASSDHYPGQGGGYTF	TGTGCCAGCAGTGACCACTACCCCGGACAGGGTGGTGGCTACACCTTC
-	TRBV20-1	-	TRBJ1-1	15	CSASRRTGVSPEAFF	TGCAGTGCTAGTCGCCGGACCGGGGTATCCCCTGAAGCTTTCTTT
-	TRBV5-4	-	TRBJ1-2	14	CASTLHAENYGYTF	TGTGCCAGCACCCTTCACGCAGAGAACTATGGCTACACCTTC
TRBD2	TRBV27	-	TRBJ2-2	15	CASRGGGTNTGELFF	TGTGCCAGCAGGGGCGGGGGAACGAACACCGGGGAGCTGTTTTTT
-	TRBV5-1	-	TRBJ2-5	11	CASKSEETQYF	TGCGCCAGTAAGTCGGAAGAGACCCAGTACTTC
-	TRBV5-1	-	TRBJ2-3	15	CASSLGRPSTDTQYF	TGCGCCAGCAGCTTGGGGAGGCCTAGCACAGATACGCAGTATTTT
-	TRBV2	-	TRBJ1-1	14	CASSVAFSNTEAFF	TGTGCCAGCAGTGTGGCTTTCTCGAACACTGAAGCTTTCTTT
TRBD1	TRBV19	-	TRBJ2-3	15	CASKELTGSTDTQYF	TGTGCCAGTAAGGAGTTGACAGGGAGCACAGATACGCAGTATTTT
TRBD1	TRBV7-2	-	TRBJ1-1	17	CASSGPGQAAMNTEAFF	TGTGCCAGCAGCGGACCGGGACAGGCCGCAATGAACACTGAAGCTTTCTTT
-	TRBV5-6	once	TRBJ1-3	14	CASSQRDGGNTIYF	TGTGCCAGCAGCCAAAGGGACGGTGGAAACACCATATATTTT
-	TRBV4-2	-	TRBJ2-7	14	CASSQEDIYYEQYF	TGTGCCAGCAGCCAAGAAGACATCTACTACGAGCAGTACTTC
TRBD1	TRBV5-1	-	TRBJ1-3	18	CASSLNPTGAGSGNTIYF	TGCGCCAGCAGCCTCAACCCGACAGGGGCCGGCTCTGGAAACACCATATATTTT
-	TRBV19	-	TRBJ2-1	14	CASKRGRSYNEQFF	TGTGCCAGTAAACGGGGGAGGTCCTACAATGAGCAGTTCTTC
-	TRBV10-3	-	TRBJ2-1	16	CAISEGSVRDSDEQFF	TGTGCCATCAGTGAAGGTAGTGTTCGGGATAGCGATGAGCAGTTCTTC
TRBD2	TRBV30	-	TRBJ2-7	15	CAWSPGAGTTYEQYF	TGTGCCTGGAGTCCCGGGGCAGGGACTACCTACGAGCAGTACTTC
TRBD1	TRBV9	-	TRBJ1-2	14	CASSVGTGGHGYTF	TGTGCCAGCAGCGTAGGAACAGGGGGCCACGGCTACACCTTC
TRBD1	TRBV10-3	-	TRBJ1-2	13	CAISVTGADGYTF	TGTGCCATCAGTGTGACAGGGGCGGATGGCTACACCTTC
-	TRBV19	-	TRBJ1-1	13	CASSIAPDSEAFF	TGTGCCAGTAGTATAGCTCCGGACAGTGAAGCTTTCTTT
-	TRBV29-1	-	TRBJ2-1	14	CSVGDASSYNEQFF	TGCAGCGTTGGAGACGCGAGCTCCTACAATGAGCAGTTCTTC
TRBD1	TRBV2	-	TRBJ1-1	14	CASSESWTGGEAFF	TGTGCCAGCAGTGAATCTTGGACAGGGGGCGAGGCTTTCTTT
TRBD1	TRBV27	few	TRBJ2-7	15	CASNQGTGVSYEQYF	TGTGCCAGCAACCAAGGGACAGGGGTATCCTACGAGCAGTACTTC
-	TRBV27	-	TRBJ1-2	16	CASTPLLPRGGYGYTF	TGTGCCAGCACCCCCCTCCTACCCCGCGGGGGCTATGGCTACACCTTC
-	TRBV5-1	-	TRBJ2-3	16	CASSLVSGQGADTQYF	TGCGCCAGCAGCTTGGTATCTGGGCAGGGCGCAGATACGCAGTATTTT
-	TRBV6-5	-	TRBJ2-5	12	CASGGYQETQYF	TGTGCCAGCGGGGGGTACCAAGAGACCCAGTACTTC
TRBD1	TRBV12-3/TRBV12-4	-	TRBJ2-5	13	CASSPTGAATQYF	TGTGCCAGCAGCCCTACAGGGGCAGCGACCCAGTACTTC
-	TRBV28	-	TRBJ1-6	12	CASRSGLAALHF	TGTGCCAGCCGGTCGGGGTTGGCAGCCCTCCACTTT
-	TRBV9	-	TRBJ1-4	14	CASSVGAVNEKLFF	TGTGCCAGCAGCGTAGGGGCAGTAAATGAAAAACTGTTTTTT
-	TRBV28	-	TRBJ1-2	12	CASSQTDYGYTF	TGTGCCAGCTCTCAAACAGACTATGGCTACACCTTC
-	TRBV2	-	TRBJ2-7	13	CAIQGRPSYEQYF	TGTGCCATCCAAGGACGGCCTTCCTACGAGCAGTACTTC
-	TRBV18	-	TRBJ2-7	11	CASSSSHEQYF	TGTGCCAGCTCATCCTCCCACGAGCAGTACTTC
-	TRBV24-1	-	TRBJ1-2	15	CATSDGDGAYYGYTF	TGTGCCACCAGTGACGGGGACGGGGCCTACTATGGCTACACCTTC
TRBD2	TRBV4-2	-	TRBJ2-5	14	CASSPGTSVETQYF	TGTGCCAGCAGCCCGGGGACTAGCGTAGAGACCCAGTACTTC